Listed below are T cell receptor beta chains from one sample, sequenced in a study of CD8 T cells in ankylosing spondylitis. Using its own MiXCR run on the 5' RACE reads, TCRdb lists one record per CDR3 protein. Of around 540,000 distinct CDR3 sequences in the sample, approximately 12% are singletons; the top ten hold about 6.8%. Sequencing was performed on blood, either unsorted or a sorted T cell fraction (not recorded which). All receptors derive from a male donor with ankylosing spondylitis. CDR3s include the opening cysteine and the closing phenylalanine or tryptophan. The order of the fields is J gene, V gene, CDR3 protein.

J: TRBJ2-2; V: TRBV9; CDR3: CASSVAGQVNTGELFF
J: TRBJ2-3; V: TRBV2; CDR3: CASSEAGVRLDTQYF
J: TRBJ2-3; V: TRBV12-3/TRBV12-4; CDR3: CASGGGLTTDTQYF
J: TRBJ1-1; V: TRBV18; CDR3: CASSPPSTGYTEAFF
J: TRBJ2-5; V: TRBV5-1; CDR3: CASSLDADPRETQYF
J: TRBJ2-1; V: TRBV12-5; CDR3: CASGAGTSGSRDEQFF
J: TRBJ1-5; V: TRBV10-2; CDR3: CASSDGGDQPQHF
J: TRBJ1-2; V: TRBV7-9; CDR3: CASSLETPYGYTF
J: TRBJ2-5; V: TRBV27; CDR3: CASTSLGGRETQYF
J: TRBJ1-1; V: TRBV6-1; CDR3: CASSLTGGPLNTEAFF
J: TRBJ2-7; V: TRBV12-3/TRBV12-4; CDR3: CASSPRTGGRNEQYF
J: TRBJ1-1; V: TRBV30; CDR3: CAWSSWEVNTEAFF